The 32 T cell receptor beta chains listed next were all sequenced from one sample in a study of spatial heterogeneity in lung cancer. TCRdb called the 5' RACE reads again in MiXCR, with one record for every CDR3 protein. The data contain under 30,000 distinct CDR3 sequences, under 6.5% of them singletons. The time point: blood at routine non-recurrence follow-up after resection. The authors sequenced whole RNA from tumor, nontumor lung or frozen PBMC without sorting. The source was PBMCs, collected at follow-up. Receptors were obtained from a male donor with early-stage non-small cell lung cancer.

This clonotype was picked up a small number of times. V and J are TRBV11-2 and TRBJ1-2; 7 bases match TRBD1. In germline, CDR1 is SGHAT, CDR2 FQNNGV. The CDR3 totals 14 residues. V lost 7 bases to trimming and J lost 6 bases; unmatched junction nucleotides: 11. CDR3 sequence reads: CASTQGRGADGYTF. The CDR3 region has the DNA TGTGCCAGCACACAGGGGCGGGGTGCAGATGGCTACACCTTC.

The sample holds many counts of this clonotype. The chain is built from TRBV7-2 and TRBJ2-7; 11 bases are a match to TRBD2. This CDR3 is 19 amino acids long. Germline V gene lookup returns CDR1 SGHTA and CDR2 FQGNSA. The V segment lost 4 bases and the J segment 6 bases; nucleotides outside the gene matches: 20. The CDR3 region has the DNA TGTGCCAGCAGCTCCCTCCCTTTAGCGGGAGGGCCGTCGATAACCGAGCAGTACGTC. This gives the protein CASSSLPLAGGPSITEQYV.

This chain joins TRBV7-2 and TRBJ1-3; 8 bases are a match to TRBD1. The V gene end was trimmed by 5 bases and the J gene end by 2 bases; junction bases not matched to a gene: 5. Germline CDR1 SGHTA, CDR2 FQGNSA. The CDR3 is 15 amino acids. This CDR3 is CASSRGQGTGNTIYF. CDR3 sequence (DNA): TGTGCCAGCAGCCGCGGACAGGGCACTGGAAACACCATATATTTT.

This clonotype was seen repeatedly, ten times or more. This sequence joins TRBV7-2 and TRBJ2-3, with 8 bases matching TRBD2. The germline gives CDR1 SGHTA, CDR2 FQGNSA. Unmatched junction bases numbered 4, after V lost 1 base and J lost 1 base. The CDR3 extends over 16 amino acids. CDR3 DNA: TGTGCCAGCAGCTTAGTCCTGCGGGGGGGCACAGATACGCAGTATTTT. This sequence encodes CASSLVLRGGTDTQYF. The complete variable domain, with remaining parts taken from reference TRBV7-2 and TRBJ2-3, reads GAGVSQSPSNKVTEKGKDVELRCDPISGHTALYWYRQSLGQGLEFLIYFQGNSAPDKSGLPSDRFSAERTGGSVSTLTIQRTQQEDSAVYLCASSLVLRGGTDTQYFGPGTRLTVL.

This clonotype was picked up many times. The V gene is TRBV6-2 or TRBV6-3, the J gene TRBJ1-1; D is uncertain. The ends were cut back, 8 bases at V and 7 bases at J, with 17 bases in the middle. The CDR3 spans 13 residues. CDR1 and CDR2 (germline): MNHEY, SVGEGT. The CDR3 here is CASASPGEGEAFF. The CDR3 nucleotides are TGTGCCAGCGCCAGCCCTGGGGAAGGTGAAGCTTTCTTT.

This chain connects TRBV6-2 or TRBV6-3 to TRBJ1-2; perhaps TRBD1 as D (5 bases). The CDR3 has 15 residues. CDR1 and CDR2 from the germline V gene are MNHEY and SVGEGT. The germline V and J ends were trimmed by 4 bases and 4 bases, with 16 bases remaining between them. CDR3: CASSSAGHIIYGYTF. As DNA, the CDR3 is TGTGCCAGCAGTTCGGCAGGGCACATTATCTATGGCTACACCTTC.

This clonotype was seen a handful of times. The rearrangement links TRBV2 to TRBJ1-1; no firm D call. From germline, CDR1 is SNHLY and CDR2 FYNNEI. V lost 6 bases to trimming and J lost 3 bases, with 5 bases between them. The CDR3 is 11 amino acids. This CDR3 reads CASRGYTEAFF. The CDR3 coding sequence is TGTGCCAGCAGGGGGTACACTGAAGCTTTCTTT.

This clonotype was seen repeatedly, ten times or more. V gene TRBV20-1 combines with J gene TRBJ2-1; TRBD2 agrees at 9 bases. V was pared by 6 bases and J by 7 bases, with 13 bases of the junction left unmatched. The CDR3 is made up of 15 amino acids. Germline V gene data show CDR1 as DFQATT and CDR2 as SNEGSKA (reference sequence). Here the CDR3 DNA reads TGCAGTGCCAGACCTCTGGCGGGGGGGCTAAATGAGCAGTTCTTC. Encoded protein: CSARPLAGGLNEQFF.

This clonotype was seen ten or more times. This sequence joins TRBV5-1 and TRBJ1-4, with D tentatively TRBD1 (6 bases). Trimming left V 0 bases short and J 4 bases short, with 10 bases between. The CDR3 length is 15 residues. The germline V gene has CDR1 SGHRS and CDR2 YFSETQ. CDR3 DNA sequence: TGCGCCAGCAGCTTGGGGACAGCCTATAATGAAAAACTGTTTTTT. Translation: CASSLGTAYNEKLFF.

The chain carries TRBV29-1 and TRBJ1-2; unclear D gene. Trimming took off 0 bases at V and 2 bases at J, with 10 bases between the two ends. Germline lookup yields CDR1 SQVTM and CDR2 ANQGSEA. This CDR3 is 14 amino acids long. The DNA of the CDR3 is TGCAGCGTTGAAGACACGCATCTCAACTATGGCTACACCTTC. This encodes CSVEDTHLNYGYTF.

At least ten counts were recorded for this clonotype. The CDR3 sequence is CASSRDRVTEAFF. The CDR3 coding sequence is TGTGCCAGCAGTCGGGACAGGGTCACTGAAGCTTTCTTT. V is TRBV6-1 and J is TRBJ1-1; 9 bases are a match to TRBD1. The CDR3 runs 13 residues. Germline lookup yields CDR1 MNHNS and CDR2 SASEGT. With 5 bases clipped from V and 4 bases from J, the junction kept 2 bases outside the gene matches.

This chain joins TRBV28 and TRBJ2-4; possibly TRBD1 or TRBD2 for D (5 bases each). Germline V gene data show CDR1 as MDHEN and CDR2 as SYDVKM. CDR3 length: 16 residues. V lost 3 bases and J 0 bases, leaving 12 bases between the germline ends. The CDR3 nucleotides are TGTGCCAGCAGTTTGGGGGAAGCCTTAGCCAAAAACATTCAGTACTTC. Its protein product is CASSLGEALAKNIQYF.

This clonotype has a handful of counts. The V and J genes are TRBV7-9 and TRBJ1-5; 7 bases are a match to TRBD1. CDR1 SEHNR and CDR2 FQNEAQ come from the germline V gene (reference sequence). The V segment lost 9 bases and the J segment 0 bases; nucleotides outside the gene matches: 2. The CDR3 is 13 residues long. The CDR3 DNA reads TGTGCCAGTGGGACAGATAGCAATCAGCCCCAGCATTTT. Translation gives CASGTDSNQPQHF.

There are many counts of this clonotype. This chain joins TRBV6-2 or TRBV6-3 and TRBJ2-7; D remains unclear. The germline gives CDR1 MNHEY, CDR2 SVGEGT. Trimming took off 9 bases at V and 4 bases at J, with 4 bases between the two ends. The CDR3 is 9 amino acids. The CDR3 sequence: CARRYEQYF. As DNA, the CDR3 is TGTGCCAGACGGTACGAGCAGTACTTC.

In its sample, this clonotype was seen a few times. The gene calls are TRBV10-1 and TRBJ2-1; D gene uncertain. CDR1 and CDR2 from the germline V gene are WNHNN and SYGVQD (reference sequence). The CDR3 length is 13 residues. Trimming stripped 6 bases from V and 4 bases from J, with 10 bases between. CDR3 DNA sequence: TGCGCCAGCAGACGAATCCCGTACAATGAGCAGTTCTTC. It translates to CASRRIPYNEQFF.

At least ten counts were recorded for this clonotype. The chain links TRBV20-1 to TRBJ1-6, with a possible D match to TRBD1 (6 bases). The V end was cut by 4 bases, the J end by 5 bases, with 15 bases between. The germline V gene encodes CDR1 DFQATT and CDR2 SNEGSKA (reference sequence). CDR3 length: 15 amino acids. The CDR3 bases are TGCAGTGCTACCCTCGACAGGTCGAATAATTCACCCCTCCACTTT. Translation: CSATLDRSNNSPLHF.

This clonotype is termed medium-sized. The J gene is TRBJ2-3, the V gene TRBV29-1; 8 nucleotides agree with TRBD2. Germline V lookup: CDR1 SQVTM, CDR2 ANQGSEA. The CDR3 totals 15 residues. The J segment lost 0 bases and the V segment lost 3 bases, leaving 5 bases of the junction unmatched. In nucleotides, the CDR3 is TGCAGCGTTGAGTCCGGGAGGGTTAGCACAGATACGCAGTATTTT. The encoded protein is CSVESGRVSTDTQYF.

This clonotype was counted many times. In DNA, the CDR3 is TGTGCCAGCAGCGCGGTGCAGGGCCCACTACATAACTATGGCTACACCTTC. This translates into CASSAVQGPLHNYGYTF. This chain uses TRBV14 with TRBJ1-2; D may be TRBD1 (5 bases). Germline CDR1 SGHDN, CDR2 FVKESK. The ends were cut back, 5 bases at V and 1 base at J, with 20 bases in the middle. The CDR3 covers 17 residues.

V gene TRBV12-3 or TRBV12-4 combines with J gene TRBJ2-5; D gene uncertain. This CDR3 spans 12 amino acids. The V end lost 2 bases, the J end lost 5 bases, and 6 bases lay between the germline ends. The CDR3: CASSLREETQYF. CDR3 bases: TGTGCCAGCAGTTTAAGAGAGGAGACCCAGTACTTC.

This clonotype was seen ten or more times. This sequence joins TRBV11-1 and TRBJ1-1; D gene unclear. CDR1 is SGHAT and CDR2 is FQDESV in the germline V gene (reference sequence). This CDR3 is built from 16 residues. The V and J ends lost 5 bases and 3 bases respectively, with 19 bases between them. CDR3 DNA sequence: TGTGCCAGCAGCCACGATATAGGACGGAGCGACACTGAAGCTTTCTTT. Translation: CASSHDIGRSDTEAFF.

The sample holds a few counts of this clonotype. CDR3 protein: CASSSRQVKGNEQYF. CDR3 DNA: TGTGCCAGCAGTTCCCGACAGGTAAAGGGGAACGAGCAGTACTTC. The rearrangement uses TRBV12-3 or TRBV12-4 and TRBJ2-7; tentative D call: TRBD1 (6 bases). This CDR3 has 15 residues. V was cut by 4 bases and J by 5 bases, with 18 bases left in between.

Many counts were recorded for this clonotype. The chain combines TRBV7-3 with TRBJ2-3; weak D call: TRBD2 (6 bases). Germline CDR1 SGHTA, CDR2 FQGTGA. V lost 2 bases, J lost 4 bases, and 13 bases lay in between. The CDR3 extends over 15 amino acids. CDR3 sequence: CASSLLGGGADTQYF. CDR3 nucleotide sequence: TGTGCCAGCAGCTTACTTGGCGGCGGGGCAGATACGCAGTATTTT.

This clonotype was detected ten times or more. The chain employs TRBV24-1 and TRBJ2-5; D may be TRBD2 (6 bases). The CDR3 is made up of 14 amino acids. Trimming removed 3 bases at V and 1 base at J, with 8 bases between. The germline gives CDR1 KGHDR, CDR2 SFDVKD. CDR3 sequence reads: CATSDGTSQETQYF. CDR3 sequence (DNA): TGTGCCACCAGTGATGGGACTTCCCAAGAGACCCAGTACTTC.

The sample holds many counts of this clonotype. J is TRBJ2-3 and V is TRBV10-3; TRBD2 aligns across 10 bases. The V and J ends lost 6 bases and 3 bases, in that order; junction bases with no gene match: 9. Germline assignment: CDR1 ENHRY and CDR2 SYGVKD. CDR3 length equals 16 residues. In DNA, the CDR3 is TGTGCCATCAGCCGAGAGAGTAGCGGGGGGACAGATACGCAGTATTTT. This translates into CAISRESSGGTDTQYF.

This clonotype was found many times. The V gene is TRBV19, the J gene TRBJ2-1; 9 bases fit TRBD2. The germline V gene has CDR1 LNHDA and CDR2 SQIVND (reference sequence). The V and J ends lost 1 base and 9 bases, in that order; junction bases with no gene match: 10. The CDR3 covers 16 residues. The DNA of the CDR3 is TGTGCCAGTAGTATAGGACTAGCGGCGGCTTTGGGTGAGCAGTTCTTC. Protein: CASSIGLAAALGEQFF.

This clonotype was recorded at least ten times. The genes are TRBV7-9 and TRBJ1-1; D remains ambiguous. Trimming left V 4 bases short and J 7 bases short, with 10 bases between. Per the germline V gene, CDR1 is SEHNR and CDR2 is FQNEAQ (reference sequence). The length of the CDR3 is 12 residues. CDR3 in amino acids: CASSSRSGEAFF. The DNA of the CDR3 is TGTGCCAGCAGCTCCCGGTCTGGTGAAGCTTTCTTT.

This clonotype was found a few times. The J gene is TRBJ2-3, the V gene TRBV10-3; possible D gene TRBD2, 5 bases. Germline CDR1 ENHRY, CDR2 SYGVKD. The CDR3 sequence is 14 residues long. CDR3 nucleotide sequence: TGTGCGACCGCCGGGCGACTAAGCACAGATACGCAGTATTTT. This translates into CATAGRLSTDTQYF.

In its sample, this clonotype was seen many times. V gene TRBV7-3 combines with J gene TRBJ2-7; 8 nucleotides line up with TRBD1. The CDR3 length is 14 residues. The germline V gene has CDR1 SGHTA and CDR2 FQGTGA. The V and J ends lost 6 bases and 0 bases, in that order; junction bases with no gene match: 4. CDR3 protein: CASSRDRTSYEQYF. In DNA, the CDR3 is TGTGCCAGCAGTCGGGACAGGACCTCCTACGAGCAGTACTTC.

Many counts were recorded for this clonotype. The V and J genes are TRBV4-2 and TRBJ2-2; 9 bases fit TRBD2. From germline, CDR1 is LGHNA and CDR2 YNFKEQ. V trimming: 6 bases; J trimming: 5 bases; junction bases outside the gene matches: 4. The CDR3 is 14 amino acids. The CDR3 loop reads CASSLGLATGELFF. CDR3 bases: TGTGCCAGCAGTCTTGGACTAGCGACCGGGGAGCTGTTTTTT.

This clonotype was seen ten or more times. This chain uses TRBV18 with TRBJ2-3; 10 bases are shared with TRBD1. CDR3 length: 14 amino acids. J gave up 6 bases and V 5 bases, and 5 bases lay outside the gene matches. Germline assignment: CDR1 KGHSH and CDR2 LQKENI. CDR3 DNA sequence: TGTGCCAGCTCAAGACAGGGGGCAAGGGATACGCAGTATTTT. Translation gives CASSRQGARDTQYF.

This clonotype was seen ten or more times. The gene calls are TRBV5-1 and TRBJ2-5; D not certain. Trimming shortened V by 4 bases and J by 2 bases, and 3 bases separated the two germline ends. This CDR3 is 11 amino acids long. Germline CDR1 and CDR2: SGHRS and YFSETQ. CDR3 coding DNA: TGCGCCAGCAGCAAACAAGAGACCCAGTACTTC. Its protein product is CASSKQETQYF.

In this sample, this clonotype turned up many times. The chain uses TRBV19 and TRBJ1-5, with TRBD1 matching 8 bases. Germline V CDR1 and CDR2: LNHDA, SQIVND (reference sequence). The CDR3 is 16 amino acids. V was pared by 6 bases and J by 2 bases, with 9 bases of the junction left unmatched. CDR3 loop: CASRDRGGNGNQPQHF. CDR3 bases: TGTGCCAGTAGAGACAGGGGAGGCAACGGCAATCAGCCCCAGCATTTT.